The T cell receptor beta chain under discussion was sequenced for a study of blood T cell repertoires in COVID-19 (dated by TCRdb to the early 2020s). Context from the whole study: Samples covering the acute and convalescent phases of COVID-19 were provided by collaborators in the United States, Italy and Spain. The repertoires were released in a freely available public database meant as a resource for research on the immune response to SARS-CoV-2. Deeply sampled blood TCRbeta repertoires from subjects exposed to, actively infected with, or recovered from COVID-19 were included in the dataset. The prospective study material was composed of cDNA or gDNA derived from T cells, B-cell-depleted T cells, or PBMCs. A de-identified subject ID, COVID-19 status, age in years and sex were almost always included in the sample metadata. The samples were drawn from the first 160 participants of the ongoing ImmuneRACE study and from more than 1,000 subjects provided by 6 global collaborators. HLA class I and class II types, where available, came from metadata supplied by the sample provider rather than from assay-based typing. Overall study outcomes, separate from this receptor: Clinical and demographic metadata were provided uncurated, with the amount varying by source and participant.

TCRbeta CDR3 regions were amplified from genomic DNA using the immunoSEQ Assay, a bias-controlled multiplex PCR. Under the source paper's analysis protocol: Within the assay, amplification of reference gene primers was used to estimate how many nucleated cells each sample contained. Sequence reads were collapsed and filtered to measure the absolute abundance of every unique TCRbeta CDR3 rearrangement. Productive Simpson clonality was computed per sample as the square root of Simpson's diversity index over productive rearrangements. TCRdb re-hosts the immuneACCESS table, in-frame sequences only. Its copies lack some clones; in the studies checked, an unresolved V gene accounts for under half of them, and the cause for the rest is not known. Clonal size and the V and J genes are those of that table, whereas D and trimming came from the DNA. This sample is represented by 90,000 to 110,000 clones; roughly 85% of them were singletons. Roughly 4.5% of the sample lies in the top ten.

The collaborating institutions used their own protocols to collect whole blood in K2EDTA tubes. For TCRbeta analysis, collaborator samples were shipped as frozen whole blood, as isolated PBMCs, or as DNA extracted from either sample type. Note on this clone: The antigen it binds to is not known. The record has no base qualities; no much larger clone is one base away.

This receptor was obtained from a man aged 50 or older with acute or convalescent COVID-19. The source material was peripheral blood.

The DNA reads TGTGCCAGCAGAAGGGGCACCTACGAGCAGTACTTC. Translation gives CASRRGTYEQYF. The chain couples TRBV6-5 to TRBJ2-7; the D gene is possibly TRBD1, with 5 bases matching. The germline V gene gives CDR1 as MNHEY and CDR2 as SVGAGI. Including cysteine and phenylalanine, the CDR3 has 12 amino acids. Of all the DNA, just the CDR3 is kept, 36 bases in frame from base 1. V lost 6 bases and J lost 2 bases; the stretch between them is 8 bases long.